Listed here are 4 T cell receptor beta chains from one sample, sequenced in a study of blood T cell repertoires in COVID-19. Here immunoSEQ multiplex PCR was the method, and the copy in TCRdb shows in-frame clones only, minus some. The sample holds 99,000 or so clones, 65% to 85% seen once. Sequenced sample: peripheral blood. Every receptor here comes from a man in his 70s with active or convalescent COVID-19.

The V and J genes are TRBV7-3 and TRBJ2-1; TRBD2 matches at 13 bases. Germline CDR1 SGHTA, CDR2 FQGTGA. The CDR3 sequence is 15 residues long. The V and J ends lost 3 bases and 10 bases, in that order; junction bases with no gene match: 6. The CDR3 bases are TGTGCCAGCAGCTTTACTAGCGGGGGGGTAGAGGAGCAGTTCTTC. It is translated as CASSFTSGGVEEQFF.

This chain connects TRBV28 to TRBJ2-5, with 9 nucleotides matching TRBD1. Germline loops: CDR1 MDHEN, CDR2 SYDVKM. V dropped 6 bases and J dropped 5; count of bases not matched to a gene: 7. The CDR3 runs 14 residues. This CDR3 is CASRLQGARETQYF. Here the CDR3 DNA reads TGTGCCAGCAGGTTACAGGGGGCGCGGGAGACCCAGTACTTC.

This sequence joins TRBV5-1 and TRBJ1-2, with D unclear. Between the trimmed V and J ends, which lost 4 bases and 7 bases, there was a span of 17 bases. The germline V gene encodes CDR1 SGHRS and CDR2 YFSETQ. The CDR3 length is 14 residues. The CDR3 DNA sequence: TGCGCCAGCAGCGCACGAAGGGAAGAGGGTGGCTACACCTTC. Translating gives CASSARREEGGYTF.

The gene calls are TRBV5-1 and TRBJ2-3; maybe TRBD1 (6 bases). Germline loops: CDR1 SGHRS, CDR2 YFSETQ. With 1 base removed from V and 3 bases from J, the gap between germline ends came to 9 bases. The CDR3 is 14 amino acids. As DNA, the CDR3 is TGCGCCAGCAGCTTGCCGACAGGAACAGATACGCAGTATTTT. Translated: CASSLPTGTDTQYF.